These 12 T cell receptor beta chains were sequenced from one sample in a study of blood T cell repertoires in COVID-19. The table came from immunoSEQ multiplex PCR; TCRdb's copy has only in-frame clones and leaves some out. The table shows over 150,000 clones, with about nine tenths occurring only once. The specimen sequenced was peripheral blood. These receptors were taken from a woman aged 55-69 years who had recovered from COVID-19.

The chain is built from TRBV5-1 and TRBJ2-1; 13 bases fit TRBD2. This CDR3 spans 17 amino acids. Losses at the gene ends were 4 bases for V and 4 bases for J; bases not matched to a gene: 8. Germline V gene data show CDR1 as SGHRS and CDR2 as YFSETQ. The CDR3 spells CASSTHGGLAGYNEQFF. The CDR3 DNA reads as TGCGCCAGCAGCACACACGGGGGACTAGCGGGGTACAATGAGCAGTTCTTC.

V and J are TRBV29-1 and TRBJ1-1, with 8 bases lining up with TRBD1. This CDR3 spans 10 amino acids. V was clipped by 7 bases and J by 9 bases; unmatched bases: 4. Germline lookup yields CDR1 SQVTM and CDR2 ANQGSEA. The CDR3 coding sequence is TGCAGCGCAGGGGGCGCGAAAGCTTTCTTT. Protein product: CSAGGAKAFF. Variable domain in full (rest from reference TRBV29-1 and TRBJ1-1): SAVISQKPSRDICQRGTSLTIQCQVDSQVTMMFWYRQQPGQSLTLIATANQGSEATYESGFVIDKFPISRPNLTFSTLTVSNMSPEDSSIYLCSAGGAKAFFGQGTRLTVV.

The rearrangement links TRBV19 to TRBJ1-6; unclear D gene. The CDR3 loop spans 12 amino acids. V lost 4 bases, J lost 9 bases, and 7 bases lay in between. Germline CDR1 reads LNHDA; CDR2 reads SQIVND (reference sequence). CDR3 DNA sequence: TGTGCCAGTAGTAACGCAGGTTCACCCCTCCACTTT. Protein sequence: CASSNAGSPLHF.

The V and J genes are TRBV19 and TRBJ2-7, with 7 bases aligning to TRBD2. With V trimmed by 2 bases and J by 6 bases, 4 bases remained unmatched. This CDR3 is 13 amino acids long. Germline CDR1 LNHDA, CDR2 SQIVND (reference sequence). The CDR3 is CASSILAEAEQYF. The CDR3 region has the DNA TGTGCCAGTAGTATACTAGCGGAGGCCGAGCAGTACTTC.

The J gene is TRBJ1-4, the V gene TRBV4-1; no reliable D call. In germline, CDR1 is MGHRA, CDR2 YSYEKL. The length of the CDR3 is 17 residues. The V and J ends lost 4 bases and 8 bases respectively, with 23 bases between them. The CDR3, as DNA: TGCGCCAGCAGCCGCGTATCTTTCGAGGCCGGAGGGGAAAAACTGTTTTTT. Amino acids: CASSRVSFEAGGEKLFF.

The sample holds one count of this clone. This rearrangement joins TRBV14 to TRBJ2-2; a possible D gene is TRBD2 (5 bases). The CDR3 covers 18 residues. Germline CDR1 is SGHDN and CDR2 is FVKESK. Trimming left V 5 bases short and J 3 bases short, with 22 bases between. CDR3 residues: CASSERIEGSSYTGELFF. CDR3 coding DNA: TGTGCCAGCAGCGAACGTATCGAGGGTAGCTCTTACACCGGGGAGCTGTTTTTT.

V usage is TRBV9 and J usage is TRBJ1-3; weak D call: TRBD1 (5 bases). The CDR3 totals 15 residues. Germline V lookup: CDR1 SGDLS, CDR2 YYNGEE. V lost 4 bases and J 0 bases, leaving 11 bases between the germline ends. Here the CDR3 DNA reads TGTGCCAGCAGCCCAGGGAGGAACTCTGGAAACACCATATATTTT. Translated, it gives CASSPGRNSGNTIYF.

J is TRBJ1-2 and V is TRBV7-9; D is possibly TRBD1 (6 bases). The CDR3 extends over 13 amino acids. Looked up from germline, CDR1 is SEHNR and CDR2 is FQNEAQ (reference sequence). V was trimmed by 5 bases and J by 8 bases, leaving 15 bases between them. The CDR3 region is CASSAGEFGGYTF. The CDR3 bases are TGTGCCAGCAGCGCAGGGGAGTTTGGAGGCTACACCTTC.

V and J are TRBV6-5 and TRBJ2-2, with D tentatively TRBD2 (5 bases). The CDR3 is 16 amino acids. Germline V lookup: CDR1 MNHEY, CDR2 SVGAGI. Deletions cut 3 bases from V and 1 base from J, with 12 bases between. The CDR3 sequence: CASSYWELGNTGELFF. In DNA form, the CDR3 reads TGTGCCAGCAGTTATTGGGAGCTGGGGAACACCGGGGAGCTGTTTTTT.

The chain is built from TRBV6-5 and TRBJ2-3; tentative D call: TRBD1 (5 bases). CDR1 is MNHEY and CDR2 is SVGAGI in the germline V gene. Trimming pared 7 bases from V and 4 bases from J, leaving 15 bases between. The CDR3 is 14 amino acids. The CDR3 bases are TGTGCCAGCATTCCCCAGGGCGGAGCAGATACGCAGTATTTT. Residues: CASIPQGGADTQYF.

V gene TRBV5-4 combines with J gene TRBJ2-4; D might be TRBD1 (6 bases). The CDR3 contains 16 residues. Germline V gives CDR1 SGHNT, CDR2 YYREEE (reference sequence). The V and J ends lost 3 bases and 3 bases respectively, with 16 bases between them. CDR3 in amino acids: CASSSEAGAGKNIQYF. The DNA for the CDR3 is TGTGCCAGCAGCTCGGAGGCAGGGGCGGGCAAAAACATTCAGTACTTC. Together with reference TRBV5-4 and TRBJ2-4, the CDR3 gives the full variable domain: ETGVTQSPTHLIKTRGQQVTLRCSSQSGHNTVSWYQQALGQGPQFIFQYYREEENGRGNFPPRFSGLQFPNYSSELNVNALELDDSALYLCASSSEAGAGKNIQYFGAGTRLSVL.

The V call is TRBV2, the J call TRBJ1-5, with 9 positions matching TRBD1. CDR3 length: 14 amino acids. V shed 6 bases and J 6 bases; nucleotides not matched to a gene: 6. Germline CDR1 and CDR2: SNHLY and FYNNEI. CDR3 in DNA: TGTGCCAGCAGCTCAGGACAGGGGAGTCAGCCCCAGCATTTT. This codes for CASSSGQGSQPQHF.